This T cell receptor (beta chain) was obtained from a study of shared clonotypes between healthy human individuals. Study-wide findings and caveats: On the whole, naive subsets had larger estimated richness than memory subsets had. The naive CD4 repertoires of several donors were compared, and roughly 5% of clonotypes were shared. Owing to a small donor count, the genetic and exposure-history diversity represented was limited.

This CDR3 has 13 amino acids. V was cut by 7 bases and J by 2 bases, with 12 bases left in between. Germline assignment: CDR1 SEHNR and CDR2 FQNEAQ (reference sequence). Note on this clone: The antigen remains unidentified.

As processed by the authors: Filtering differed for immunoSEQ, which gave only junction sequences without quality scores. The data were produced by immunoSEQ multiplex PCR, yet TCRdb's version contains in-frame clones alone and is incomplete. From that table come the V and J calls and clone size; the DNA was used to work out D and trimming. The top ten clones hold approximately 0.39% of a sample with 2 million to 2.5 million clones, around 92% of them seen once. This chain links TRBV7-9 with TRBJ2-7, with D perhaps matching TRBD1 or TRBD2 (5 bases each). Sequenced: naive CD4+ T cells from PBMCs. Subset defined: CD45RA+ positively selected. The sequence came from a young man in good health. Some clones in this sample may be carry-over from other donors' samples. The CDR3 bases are TGTGCCAGCAACCGGGACGGTCCCTACGAGCAGTACTTC. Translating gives CASNRDGPYEQYF. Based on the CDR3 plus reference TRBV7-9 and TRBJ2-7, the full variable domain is DTGVSQNPRHKITKRGQNVTFRCDPISEHNRLYWYRQTLGQGPEFLTYFQNEAQLEKSRLLSDRFSAERPKGSFSTLEIQRTEQGDSAMYLCASNRDGPYEQYFGPGTRLTVT.